This T cell receptor beta chain was sequenced in a study of T cell responses to AZD1222 COVID-19 vaccine. The repertoire was sequenced with immunoSEQ multiplex PCR; TCRdb's copy has only in-frame clones and lacks some. The repertoire holds 100,000 to 150,000 clones, with 85% to 90% as singletons. Study-level points and caveats: Spike regions recognized by vaccine-associated CD4 TCRs spanned the protein, led by 160-218 and 743-854. The study found Spike-specific TCR breadth and depth rose after two AZD1222 doses. Mostly white British, mostly female donors; authors suggested clonal diversity may be underestimated. Nearly half of spike-specific TCRs reportedly go after variant regions that carry no mutations.

This clone was observed once. What it recognizes is unknown. The source was peripheral blood, collected on day 0 of AZD1222 vaccination. This TCR came from an adult in good health.

Written as DNA, the CDR3 is TGTGCCACCAGTGCGGGGGGCGTCTATGGCTACACCTTC. Its translation is CATSAGGVYGYTF. This chain joins TRBV24-1 and TRBJ1-2, with a possible D match to TRBD1 (6 bases). Germline V lookup: CDR1 KGHDR, CDR2 SFDVKD. V was shortened by 5 bases and J by 4 bases, with 10 bases between the two germline ends. The CDR3 is 13 residues long.